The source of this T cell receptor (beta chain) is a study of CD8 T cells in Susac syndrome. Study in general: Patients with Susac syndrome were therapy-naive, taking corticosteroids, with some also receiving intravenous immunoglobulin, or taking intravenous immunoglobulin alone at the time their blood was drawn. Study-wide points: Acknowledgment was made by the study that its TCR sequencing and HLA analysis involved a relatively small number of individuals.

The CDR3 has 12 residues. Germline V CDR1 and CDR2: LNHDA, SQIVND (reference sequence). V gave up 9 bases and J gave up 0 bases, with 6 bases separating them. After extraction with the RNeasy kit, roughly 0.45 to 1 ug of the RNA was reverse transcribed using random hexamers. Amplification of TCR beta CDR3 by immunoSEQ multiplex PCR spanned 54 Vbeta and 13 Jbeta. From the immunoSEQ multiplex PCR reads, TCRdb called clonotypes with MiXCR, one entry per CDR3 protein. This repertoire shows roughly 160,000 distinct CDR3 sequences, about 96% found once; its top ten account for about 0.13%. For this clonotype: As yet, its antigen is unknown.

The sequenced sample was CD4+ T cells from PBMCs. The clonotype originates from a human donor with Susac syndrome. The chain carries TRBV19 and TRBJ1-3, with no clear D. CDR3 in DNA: TGTGCCAGCCGTTCCTCTGGAAACACCATATATTTT. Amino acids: CASRSSGNTIYF. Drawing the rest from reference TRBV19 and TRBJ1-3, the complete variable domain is DGGITQSPKYLFRKEGQNVTLSCEQNLNHDAMYWYRQDPGQGLRLIYYSQIVNDFQKGDIAEGYSVSREKKESFPLTVTSAQKNPTAFYLCASRSSGNTIYFGEGSWLTVV.